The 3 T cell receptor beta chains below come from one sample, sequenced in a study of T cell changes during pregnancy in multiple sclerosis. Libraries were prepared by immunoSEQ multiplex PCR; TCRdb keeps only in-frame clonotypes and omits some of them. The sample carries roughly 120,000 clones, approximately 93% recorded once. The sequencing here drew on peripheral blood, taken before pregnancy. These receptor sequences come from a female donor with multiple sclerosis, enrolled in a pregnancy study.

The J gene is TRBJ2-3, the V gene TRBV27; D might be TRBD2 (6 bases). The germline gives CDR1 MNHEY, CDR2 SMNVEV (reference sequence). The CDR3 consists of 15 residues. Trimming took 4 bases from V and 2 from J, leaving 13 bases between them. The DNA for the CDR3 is TGTGCCAGCAGTTCCGGCGGGGCCCTCACAGATACGCAGTATTTT. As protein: CASSSGGALTDTQYF.

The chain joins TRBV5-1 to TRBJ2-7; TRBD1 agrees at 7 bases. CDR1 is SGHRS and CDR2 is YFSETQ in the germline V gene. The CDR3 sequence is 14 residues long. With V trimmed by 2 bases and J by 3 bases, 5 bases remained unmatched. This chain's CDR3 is CASSFKGGNYEQYF. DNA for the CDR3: TGCGCCAGCAGCTTTAAAGGGGGCAACTACGAGCAGTACTTC.

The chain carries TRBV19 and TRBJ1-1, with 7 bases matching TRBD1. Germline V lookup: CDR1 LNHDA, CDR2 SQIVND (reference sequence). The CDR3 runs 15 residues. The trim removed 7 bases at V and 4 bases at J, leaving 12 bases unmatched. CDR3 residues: CASTRGGAGLTEAFF. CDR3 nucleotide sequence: TGTGCCAGTACCAGAGGGGGCGCTGGGCTCACTGAAGCTTTCTTT.